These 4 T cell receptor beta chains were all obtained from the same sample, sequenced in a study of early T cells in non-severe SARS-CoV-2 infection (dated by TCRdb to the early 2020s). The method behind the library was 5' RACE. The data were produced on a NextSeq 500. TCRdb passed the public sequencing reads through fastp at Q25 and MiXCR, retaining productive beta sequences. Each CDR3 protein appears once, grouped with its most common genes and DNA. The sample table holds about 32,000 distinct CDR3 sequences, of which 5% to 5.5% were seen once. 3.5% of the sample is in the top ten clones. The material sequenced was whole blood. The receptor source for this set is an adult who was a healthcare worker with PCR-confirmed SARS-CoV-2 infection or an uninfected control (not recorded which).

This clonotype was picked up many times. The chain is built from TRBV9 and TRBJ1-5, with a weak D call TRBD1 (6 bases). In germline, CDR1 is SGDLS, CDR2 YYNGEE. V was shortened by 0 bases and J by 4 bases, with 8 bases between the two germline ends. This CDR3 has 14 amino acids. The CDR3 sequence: CASSVEGGNQPQHF. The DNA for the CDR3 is TGTGCCAGCAGCGTAGAAGGGGGGAATCAGCCCCAGCATTTT.

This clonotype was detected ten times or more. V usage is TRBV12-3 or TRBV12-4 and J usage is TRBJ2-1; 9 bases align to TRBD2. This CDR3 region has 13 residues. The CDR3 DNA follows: TGTGCGTGGAGGGTAGCGGGAGTGAATGAGCAGTTCTTC. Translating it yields CAWRVAGVNEQFF.

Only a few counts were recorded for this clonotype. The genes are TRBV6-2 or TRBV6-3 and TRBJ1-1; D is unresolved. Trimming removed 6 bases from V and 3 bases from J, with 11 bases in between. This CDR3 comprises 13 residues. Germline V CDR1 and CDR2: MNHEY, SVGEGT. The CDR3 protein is CASSYGRDTEAFF. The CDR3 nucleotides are TGTGCCAGCAGCTACGGGAGAGACACTGAAGCTTTCTTT.

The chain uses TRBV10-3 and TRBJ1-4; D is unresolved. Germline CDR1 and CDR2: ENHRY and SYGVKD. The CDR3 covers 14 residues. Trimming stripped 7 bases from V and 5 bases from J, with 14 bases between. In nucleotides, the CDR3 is TGTGCCATCACGCCAAGTCCCACGAATGAAAAACTGTTTTTT. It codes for CAITPSPTNEKLFF.